This T cell receptor beta chain was sequenced for a study of T cells in narcolepsy (dated by TCRdb to 2016 to 2019). For context, the study as a whole: Healthy control donors were enrolled in the study alongside patients who had narcolepsy type 1 or type 2 (NT1, NT2). Autoreactive T cells targeting hypocretin neuron self-antigens (hypocretin, TRIB2) were sought in narcolepsy patients, and TCR Vbeta sequencing was used to track clonotypes in blood and CSF.

For TCR Vbeta sequencing, memory CD4+ T cells were sorted ex vivo from the peripheral blood of narcolepsy patients and healthy controls. General conclusions and limits of the study: According to the report, autoreactive clonotypes were detected serially in the blood of the same patients and of different patients, but not in healthy controls. Plots comparing CSF and blood CD4+ T cell clonotypes from the same patient highlighted HCRT-specific and TRIB2-specific autoreactive clonotypes. No sequences matching autoreactive T cell clones were present in some of the blood memory CD4+ repertoires from patients and controls. Patients and controls had similar numbers of sequenced blood memory CD4+ clonotypes, with averages of around 40,000 in patients and some 35,000 in controls.

This clone is labeled medium-sized (0.01 to 0.1%). Its cognate antigen has yet to be identified. Nothing much larger sits one base from this clone, and base qualities are not available. From the cysteine up to the phenylalanine, the CDR3 has a length of 13 residues. Just CDR3 DNA is preserved here, 39 bases in frame from base 1. The germline V gene encodes CDR1 MNHEY and CDR2 SVGAGI. V is reduced by 11 bases and J by 2 bases, leaving a spacing of 14 bases between them. Library prep was done by the immunoSEQ multiplex PCR assay. TCRdb's version of the immuneACCESS table is confined to in-frame rearrangements and falls short of the full clone set. An unresolved V gene accounts for under half of the shortfall where checked; the remainder is of unknown origin. Across this sample there are about 36,000 clones, with roughly 86% seen only once. The top ten constitute roughly 2.1% of the sample.

The sequence joins TRBV6-5 to TRBJ2-3, with no D gene named confidently. This TCR came from a human donor in good health. Input material: memory (CD45RA-) CD4+ T cells from blood. Taken with the paper, the label for cell subset or site translates to: memory T cells sorted ex vivo from peripheral blood. The DNA reads TGTGCCCCCACCTCCATTTACACAGATACGCAGTATTTT. It translates to CAPTSIYTDTQYF.